This TCR beta chain derives from a study of blood T cell repertoires in COVID-19. The wider study: Nucleic acid was either cDNA or gDNA, and it came from T cells, B-cell-depleted T cells, or PBMCs.

Seattle participants joined during active infection and were tracked over time. Original methodology: Estimation of nucleated cell counts relied on the amplification of reference gene primers. Assay: immunoSEQ multiplex PCR; the TCRdb copy retains only in-frame clones and omits some. V and J calls and clone size come straight from that table; D and trimming were deduced from the DNA. In the table there are around 330,000 clones, 70% to 90% of which are singletons. CDR1 SGHRS and CDR2 YFSETQ come from the germline V gene. With 5 bases removed from V and 0 bases from J, the gap between germline ends came to 9 bases. CDR3 size: 14 residues.

Sequenced: peripheral blood. The clonotype originates from a woman in her thirties with COVID-19, enrolled during active disease. V usage is TRBV5-1 and J usage is TRBJ1-3; tentatively, D is TRBD1 (5 bases). The CDR3 region is CASREGVSGNTIYF. The CDR3 DNA is TGCGCCAGCAGGGAAGGGGTCTCTGGAAACACCATATATTTT.